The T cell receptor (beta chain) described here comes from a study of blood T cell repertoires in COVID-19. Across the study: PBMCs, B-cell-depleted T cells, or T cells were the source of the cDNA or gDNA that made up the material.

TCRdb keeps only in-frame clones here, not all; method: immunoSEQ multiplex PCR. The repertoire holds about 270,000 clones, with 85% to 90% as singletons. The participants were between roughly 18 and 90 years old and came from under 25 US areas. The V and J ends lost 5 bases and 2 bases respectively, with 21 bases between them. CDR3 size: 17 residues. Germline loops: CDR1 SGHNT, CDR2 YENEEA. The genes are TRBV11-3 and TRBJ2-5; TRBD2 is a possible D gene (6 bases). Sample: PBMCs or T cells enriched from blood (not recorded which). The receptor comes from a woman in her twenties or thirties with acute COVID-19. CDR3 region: CASSPRRGRWEQETQYF. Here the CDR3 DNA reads TGTGCCAGCAGCCCTCGGAGGGGCCGGTGGGAGCAAGAGACCCAGTACTTC.